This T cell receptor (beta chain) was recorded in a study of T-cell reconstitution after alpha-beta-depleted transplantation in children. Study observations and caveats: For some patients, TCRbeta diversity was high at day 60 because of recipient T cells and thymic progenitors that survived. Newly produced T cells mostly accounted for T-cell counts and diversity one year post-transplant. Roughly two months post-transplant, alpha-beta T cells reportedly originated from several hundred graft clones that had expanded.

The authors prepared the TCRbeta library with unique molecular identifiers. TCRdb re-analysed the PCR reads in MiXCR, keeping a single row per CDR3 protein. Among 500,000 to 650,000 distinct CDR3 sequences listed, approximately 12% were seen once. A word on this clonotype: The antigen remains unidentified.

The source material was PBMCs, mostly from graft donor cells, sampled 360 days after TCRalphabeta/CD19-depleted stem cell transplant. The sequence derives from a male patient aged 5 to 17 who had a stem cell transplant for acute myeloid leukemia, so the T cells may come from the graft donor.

CDR3 loop: CASSFLFDGALGWHEQYF. The CDR3 nucleotides are TGTGCCAGCAGTTTTCTCTTCGACGGGGCCCTCGGTTGGCACGAGCAGTACTTC. The chain employs TRBV28 and TRBJ2-7; D assignment may be TRBD1 or TRBD2 (5 bases each). V shed 3 bases and J shed 5 bases, with 26 bases lying between them. Per germline, CDR1 MDHEN and CDR2 SYDVKM. The CDR3 sequence is 18 residues long.